The rows below give T cell receptor beta chains drawn from one sample of a study of naive and memory T cell subsets. MiXCR was run by TCRdb on the UMI-ligation and nested PCR reads, yielding one entry per CDR3 protein. The table shows tens of thousands of distinct CDR3 sequences, with under 20% occurring only once. Sequenced: effector memory CD4+ T cells from blood. Receptor source: a human donor in good health. CDR3s include the opening cysteine and the closing phenylalanine or tryptophan. The D gene is left open where the match is weak. The size entry is marked missing in some rows and otherwise reads once, few, many or a size class.

cdr3_length j_call clone_size d_call v_call cdr3_nt cdr3_aa
12 TRBJ1-5 few - TRBV27 TGTGCCACCGGAAACCCCGATCAGCCCCAGCATTTT CATGNPDQPQHF
14 TRBJ2-7 - TRBD2 TRBV6-6 TGTGCCAGCAGTCCTAGGACTAGCGCCTACGAGCAGTACTTC CASSPRTSAYEQYF
16 TRBJ2-5 - TRBD2 TRBV9 TGTGCCAGCGGACAGGGACTAGCGGGCTACGCAGAGACCCAGTACTTC CASGQGLAGYAETQYF
13 TRBJ2-7 - TRBD1 TRBV28 TGTGCCAGCCCGAAAGGGGGCCACTACGAGCAGTACTTC CASPKGGHYEQYF
14 TRBJ2-7 few TRBD2 TRBV20-1 TGCAGTGCTAGAGTGTCGGCTAGCGGGAGAGAGCAGTACTTC CSARVSASGREQYF
16 TRBJ1-1 - - TRBV7-2 TGTGCCAGCAGCCCCAGGCGGTCGATGGGGGGCACTGAAGCTTTCTTT CASSPRRSMGGTEAFF
12 TRBJ1-6 few - TRBV6-5 TGTGCCAGCAGTTATGTGAATTCACCCCTCCACTTT CASSYVNSPLHF
14 TRBJ2-7 - - TRBV20-1 TGCAGTGCTACTCCGGCAGGCCGAGCCTACGAGCAGTACTTC CSATPAGRAYEQYF
14 TRBJ1-2 many - TRBV11-1 TGTGCCAGCAGCTTAGTGGGAGGTGTTGGTGGCTACACCTTC CASSLVGGVGGYTF
13 TRBJ1-5 - - TRBV5-1 TGCGCCAGCCGTCGGGGGGCGGATCAGCCCCAGCATTTT CASRRGADQPQHF
16 TRBJ1-2 medium-sized - TRBV28 TGTGCCAGCCGAACTCCGAGGGGCGCAGCTAACTATGGCTACACCTTC CASRTPRGAANYGYTF
13 TRBJ2-1 - - TRBV7-3 TGTGCCAGCAGCTACCCAGGAGTGAATGAGCAGTTCTTC CASSYPGVNEQFF
15 TRBJ1-1 - - TRBV12-3/TRBV12-4 TGTGCCAGCAGTCCCGACGTTGGGGAAATGACTGAAGCTTTCTTT CASSPDVGEMTEAFF
15 TRBJ1-5 few - TRBV28 TGTGCCAGCGATCCTGCAGTGGGACAAGCTCAGCCCCAGCATTTT CASDPAVGQAQPQHF
12 TRBJ2-6 medium-sized - TRBV25-1 TGTGCCAGCAGTGTGCACGCCAACGTCCTGACTTTC CASSVHANVLTF
17 TRBJ2-3 - TRBD2 TRBV19 TGTGCCAGTAGTTTCCACGGACTAGCGGGAGTCACAGATACGCAGTATTTT CASSFHGLAGVTDTQYF
17 TRBJ1-5 - - TRBV28 TGTGCCAGCAGTTTATGGCAGGGATTACATAGCAATCAGCCCCAGCATTTT CASSLWQGLHSNQPQHF
13 TRBJ1-4 - TRBD1 TRBV6-5 TGTGCCAGCAGTCTAGGGACAGGTGAAAAACTGTTTTTT CASSLGTGEKLFF
17 TRBJ2-1 - TRBD1 TRBV20-1 TGCAGTGCTAGAAAGTTGGACGGGACAGACGGTTACAATGAGCAGTTCTTC CSARKLDGTDGYNEQFF
14 TRBJ2-1 - TRBD2 TRBV6-1 TGTGCCAGCGGACTAGCTCTATCCTACAATGAGCAGTTCTTC CASGLALSYNEQFF
16 TRBJ1-6 medium-sized TRBD1 TRBV30 TGTGCCTCACCCCACCGGACAGGGGGGGGTAATTCACCCCTCCACTTT CASPHRTGGGNSPLHF